Listed below are T cell receptor beta chains from one sample, sequenced in a study of metastatic and nonmetastatic thyroid tumors. TCRdb used MiXCR to call clones anew from the PCR reads. The data contain under 25,000 clones, roughly a sixth of them singletons. Input material: blood. These receptors were taken from a female donor with papillary thyroid cancer or a benign thyroid nodule (not recorded which). Some clones in this sample may be carry-over from other donors' samples. Both conserved end residues are part of each CDR3. D genes are given only for firm matches. Part of the rows lack a size; the others show once, few, many or a class for expanded clones.

TRBV4-1	TRBJ2-7	NA	NA	TGCGCCAGCAGCCTAGATTGGTGGGCAAACGTGCAGTACTTC	CASSLDWWANVQYF
TRBV4-3	TRBJ1-2	TRBD1	medium-sized	TGCGCCAGCAGCCAGTCCCGGGACAGGGGCTATGGCTACACCTTC	CASSQSRDRGYGYTF
TRBV28	TRBJ2-2	TRBD1	many	TGTGCCAGCACCACCGGGACAGCCTACGTCGGGGAGCTGTTTTTT	CASTTGTAYVGELFF
TRBV12-3/TRBV12-4	TRBJ2-2	NA	many	TGTGCCAGCAGCGGGTCTTACACCGGGGAGCTGTTTTTT	CASSGSYTGELFF
TRBV9	TRBJ2-1	TRBD2	many	TGTGCCAGCAGCTCCGAAGGACTAGCGGGAGTTAGTGAGCAGTTCTTC	CASSSEGLAGVSEQFF
TRBV2	TRBJ2-7	TRBD2	many	TGTGCCAGCGGGAGGAGGAGCGGAGCGGGGGGTAAATCCTACGAGCAGTACTTC	CASGRRSGAGGKSYEQYF
TRBV28	TRBJ2-7	TRBD1	few	TGTGCCAGCAGTCCCTCGGACAGGGCAGATTACTACGAGCAGTACTTC	CASSPSDRADYYEQYF
TRBV10-3	TRBJ1-5	NA	many	TGTGCCATCAGTGAGTCAGCAGGACCCAATCAGCCCCAGCATTTT	CAISESAGPNQPQHF
TRBV6-1	TRBJ2-2	NA	many	TGTGCCAGCACCCTAGACCCCTCCCCCGGGGAGCTGTTTTTT	CASTLDPSPGELFF
TRBV5-1	TRBJ1-6	NA	many	TGCGCCAGCAGAAGGGGAGACTCCTATAATTCACCCCTCCACTTT	CASRRGDSYNSPLHF
TRBV4-1	TRBJ1-2	TRBD1	many	TGCGCCAGCAGCCGAACCCCCCTTCCGACAGGGTGGGATGGCTACACCTTC	CASSRTPLPTGWDGYTF
TRBV20-1	TRBJ2-1	TRBD2	many	TGCAGTGCTAGGGGAGGGCTAGCGGGAGTAATATGGAATGAGCAGTTCTTC	CSARGGLAGVIWNEQFF
TRBV5-1	TRBJ2-7	TRBD2	many	TGCGTCAGCAGCCCGGGGACTAGCGGGAGGGCCTCCCCCTATGAGCAGTACTTC	CVSSPGTSGRASPYEQYF
TRBV20-1	TRBJ2-7	TRBD2	many	TGCAGTGCTAGCGGGGGACTAGCGGGAGTCCAGTACGAGCAGTACTTC	CSASGGLAGVQYEQYF
TRBV12-3/TRBV12-4	TRBJ2-5	TRBD2	many	TGTGCCAGCAGTCTACTAGCGGGAAAAGAGACCCAGTACTTC	CASSLLAGKETQYF
TRBV27	TRBJ1-1	NA	NA	TGTGCCAGCAGCCGGACGCGGATGAACACTGAAGCTTTCTTT	CASSRTRMNTEAFF
TRBV5-1	TRBJ2-1	TRBD1	many	TGCGCCAGCAGCTTGGCCTCCGGGACAGGGTCGGATGAGCAGTTCTTC	CASSLASGTGSDEQFF
TRBV18	TRBJ1-4	NA	many	TGTGCCAGCTCACGACAAACAGGAGCAACTAATGAAAAACTGTTTTTT	CASSRQTGATNEKLFF
TRBV3-1	TRBJ2-5	NA	many	TGTGCCAGCACCTCCGGCCCCGAGACCCAGTACTTC	CASTSGPETQYF
TRBV20-1	TRBJ1-3	TRBD1	NA	TGCAGTGCTCTGGACAGGGCTGGAAACACCATATATTTT	CSALDRAGNTIYF
TRBV7-3	TRBJ2-3	NA	NA	TGTGCCAGCAGCCCTGGACTAGGGGGTGTCACAGATACGCAGTATTTT	CASSPGLGGVTDTQYF
TRBV20-1	TRBJ2-3	NA	NA	TGCAGTGCCGTACGGCAGGCAGATACGCAGTATTTT	CSAVRQADTQYF
TRBV3-1	TRBJ2-7	TRBD2	many	TGTGCCAGCAGCCAGATCGGACTAGGGTACGAGCAGTACTTC	CASSQIGLGYEQYF
TRBV20-1	TRBJ1-5	TRBD1	many	TGCAGTGCTAGAAAGTCGACAGGGGGCGAGGGGCCCCAGCATTTT	CSARKSTGGEGPQHF
TRBV5-1	TRBJ2-2	NA	many	TGCGCCAGCAGCTCAGAGCCGGGCGGCGGGGAGCTGTTTTTT	CASSSEPGGGELFF
TRBV12-3/TRBV12-4	TRBJ2-5	TRBD1	many	TGTGCCAGCAGTACCGGGACAGTCCAAGAGACCCAGTACTTC	CASSTGTVQETQYF
TRBV2	TRBJ2-3	NA	many	TGTGCCAGCCACCGGGACGGAAACACAGATACGCAGTATTTT	CASHRDGNTDTQYF
TRBV9	TRBJ2-7	NA	many	TGTGCCAGCAGCGTAGAGGGAGAGGCCTACGAGCAGTACTTC	CASSVEGEAYEQYF
TRBV4-2	TRBJ2-7	TRBD2	NA	TGTGCCAGCAGCCAAGAACTAGCGGGAGAGTACGAGCAGTACTTC	CASSQELAGEYEQYF
TRBV11-2	TRBJ2-1	NA	many	TGTGCCAGCAGCTTACCCCGGGACAATGAGCAGTTCTTC	CASSLPRDNEQFF
TRBV20-1	TRBJ2-7	NA	many	TGCAGTGCTAAGGGGTCGGGCAGGGTGTACGAGCAGTACTTC	CSAKGSGRVYEQYF
TRBV7-2	TRBJ2-7	NA	many	TGTGCCAGCAGCTTATCCCAGGGGCTAACCTACGAGCAGTACTTC	CASSLSQGLTYEQYF
TRBV11-1	TRBJ2-7	NA	NA	TGTGCCAGCAGCTTAGGTCCGGGAGTGCGAGAGGACGAGCAGTACTTC	CASSLGPGVREDEQYF
TRBV19	TRBJ2-2	TRBD2	many	TGTGCCAGTAGAAGCGGGTTAGCGGGAGCCGGGGAGCTGTTTTTT	CASRSGLAGAGELFF
TRBV5-1	TRBJ2-7	TRBD1	NA	TGCGCCAGCAGCTTGGCCGGGACAGGGAGCTCCTACGAGCAGTACTTC	CASSLAGTGSSYEQYF
TRBV6-4	TRBJ2-2	NA	few	TGTGCCAGCAGTGACACCAACACCGGGGAGCTGTTTTTT	CASSDTNTGELFF
TRBV5-1	TRBJ1-5	TRBD1	many	TGCGCCAGCAGCTCCGGGACAGGGGGTCAGCCCCAGCATTTT	CASSSGTGGQPQHF
TRBV5-1	TRBJ2-2	TRBD1	few	TGCGCCAGCAGCTTGTTCGGACAGGGCACCGGGGAGCTGTTTTTT	CASSLFGQGTGELFF
TRBV4-3	TRBJ2-7	NA	NA	TGCGCCAGCAGCCAAGATAAACAGGGCTACGAGCAGTACTTC	CASSQDKQGYEQYF
TRBV15	TRBJ2-7	NA	many	TGTGCCACCAGCAGGGCCGGGACAAGCTACGAGCAGTACTTC	CATSRAGTSYEQYF
TRBV28	TRBJ2-7	NA	many	TGTGCCAGCAGTCCGAGATACGAGCAGTACTTC	CASSPRYEQYF
TRBV2	TRBJ2-1	TRBD2	many	TGTGCCAGCATCGGCGGGGGATCCTACAATGAGCAGTTCTTC	CASIGGGSYNEQFF
TRBV5-6	TRBJ2-1	TRBD2	many	TGTGCCAGCAGCTTGGGAGGGAGGGCCGACAATGAGCAGTTCTTC	CASSLGGRADNEQFF
TRBV18	TRBJ2-5	NA	many	TGTGCCAGCTCGGACCTAAACCAAGAGACCCAGTACTTC	CASSDLNQETQYF
TRBV4-2	TRBJ1-1	NA	many	TGTGCCAGCAGCCAAGTTGTCCCTCCGGACACTGAAGCTTTCTTT	CASSQVVPPDTEAFF
TRBV3-1	TRBJ2-1	TRBD2	many	TGTGCCAGCAGGGCTAGCGGGAGCTTCTACAATGAGCAGTTCTTC	CASRASGSFYNEQFF
TRBV10-3	TRBJ1-1	NA	medium-sized	TGTGCCATAGCAGGGGATGCTGAAGCTTTCTTT	CAIAGDAEAFF
TRBV9	TRBJ1-6	NA	NA	TGTGCCAGCAGCTATACGGGAGTTAGCTCCTATAATTCACCCCTCCACTTT	CASSYTGVSSYNSPLHF
TRBV28	TRBJ1-2	NA	few	TGTGCCAGCAGTTTTTCAGGGGTGCCTTGCTACACCTTC	CASSFSGVPCYTF
TRBV20-1	TRBJ2-2	TRBD2	NA	TGCAGTGCTAGTGAAGCGGGGGCTGGCGGGGAGCTGTTTTTT	CSASEAGAGGELFF
TRBV4-3	TRBJ2-1	NA	NA	TGCGCCAGCAGCCAAGCAGGGTACAATGAGCAGTTCTTC	CASSQAGYNEQFF
TRBV24-1	TRBJ1-2	TRBD1	few	TGTGCCACCGGATTGACAGGGTTCGCCGAGTACTATGGCTACACCTTC	CATGLTGFAEYYGYTF
TRBV11-2	TRBJ2-7	TRBD2	NA	TGTGCCAGCAGCTTCGGTCCTAGCGGGGTCCCTCGGGAGCAGTACTTC	CASSFGPSGVPREQYF
TRBV5-1	TRBJ1-1	NA	NA	TGCGCCAGCAGCTCGGGACCACGGCGGACTGAAGCTTTCTTT	CASSSGPRRTEAFF
TRBV29-1	TRBJ1-2	TRBD1	many	TGCAGCGTTGAAGGACAGGGGAGTGGCTACACCTTC	CSVEGQGSGYTF
TRBV7-3	TRBJ1-6	NA	many	TGTGCCAGCAGCTTAAGTCCAGCCCACTCAAATTCACCCCTCCACTTT	CASSLSPAHSNSPLHF